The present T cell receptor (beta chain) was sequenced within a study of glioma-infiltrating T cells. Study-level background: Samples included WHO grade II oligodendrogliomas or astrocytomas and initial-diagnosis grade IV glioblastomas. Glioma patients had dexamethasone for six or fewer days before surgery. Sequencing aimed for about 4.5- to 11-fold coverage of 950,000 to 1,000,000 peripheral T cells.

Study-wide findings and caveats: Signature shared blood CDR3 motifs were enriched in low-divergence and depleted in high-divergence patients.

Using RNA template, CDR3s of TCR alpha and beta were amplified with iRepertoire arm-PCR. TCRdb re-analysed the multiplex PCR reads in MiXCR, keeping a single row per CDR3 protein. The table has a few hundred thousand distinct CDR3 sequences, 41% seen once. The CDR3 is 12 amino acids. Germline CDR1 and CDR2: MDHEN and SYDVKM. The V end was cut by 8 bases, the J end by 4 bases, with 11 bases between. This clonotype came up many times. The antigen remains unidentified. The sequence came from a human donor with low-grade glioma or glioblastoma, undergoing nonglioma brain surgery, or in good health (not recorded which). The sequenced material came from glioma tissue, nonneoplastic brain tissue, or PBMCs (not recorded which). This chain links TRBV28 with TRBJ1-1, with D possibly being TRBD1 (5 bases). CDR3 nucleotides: TGTGCCAGCGGACGGGGCGGCACTGAAGCTTTCTTT. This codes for CASGRGGTEAFF.